This section outlines one T cell receptor (beta chain) sequence together with its context. Its specificity is unknown. V trimming: 7 bases; J trimming: 3 bases; junction bases outside the gene matches: 23. The CDR3 loop spans 20 amino acids. Germline V CDR1 and CDR2: LNHDA, SQIVND (reference sequence). The entry originates in a study of cytomegalovirus exposure and HLA in healthy donors. Study-level results: Earlier results showed most TCR beta V segments being productive about 90% or about 30% of the time.

A multiplex PCR was run with 60 Vbeta primers and 13 Jbeta primers. Sequencing used immunoSEQ multiplex PCR; TCRdb keeps in-frame clones, though not all of them. The repertoire shows about 150,000 clones; the top ten hold around 1.7%. The sequence was collected from a woman aged 45-60 years in good health and CMV-seronegative. This chain joins TRBV19 and TRBJ1-1, with 10 bases matching TRBD1. The sequencing sample was made of PBMCs. The DNA for the CDR3 is TGTGCCAGTAACCCATTTCCGGGACAGGGGACACACGGGGGGGACACTGAAGCTTTCTTT. It yields the protein CASNPFPGQGTHGGDTEAFF.